One sample yielded the 15 T cell receptor beta chains listed below, sequenced in a study of shared clonotypes between healthy human individuals. Method: immunoSEQ multiplex PCR; TCRdb's copy keeps in-frame clones and lacks some. The repertoire holds around 510,000 clones, with 95% to 96% as singletons. Sequences were obtained from naive CD4+ T cells sorted from blood. The subset denotes: CD45RA+ positively selected. These receptors all stem from a young woman in good health.

This sequence joins TRBV11-2 and TRBJ2-5; 8 positions match TRBD2. The CDR3 consists of 15 residues. Trimming cost V 5 bases and J 5 bases; bases outside gene matches: 10. Germline CDR1 reads SGHAT; CDR2 reads FQNNGV. DNA of the CDR3: TGTGCCAGCAGCGCCGGGCGGGAGGTTGTGGAGACCCAGTACTTC. This codes for CASSAGREVVETQYF.

This sequence joins TRBV7-9 and TRBJ2-2; 10 bases line up with TRBD2. The CDR3 contains 18 residues. Germline V gives CDR1 SEHNR, CDR2 FQNEAQ (reference sequence). V gave up 5 bases and J gave up 6 bases; unmatched junction bases: 15. As DNA, the CDR3 is TGTGCCAGCAGCCCTCATCCTAGCGGGAGAAAGGTAGCCGGGGAGCTGTTTTTT. Its protein product is CASSPHPSGRKVAGELFF.

This clone has a single count. V usage is TRBV11-1 and J usage is TRBJ1-6; D is undetermined. Germline V gives CDR1 SGHAT, CDR2 FQDESV (reference sequence). V was shortened by 1 base and J by 9 bases, with 13 bases between the two germline ends. CDR3 size: 15 residues. The CDR3 DNA sequence: TGTGCCAGCAGCTTAGATGAGGATATAGCTTCACCCCTCCACTTT. Translation: CASSLDEDIASPLHF.

The chain links TRBV5-1 to TRBJ1-1; D unresolved. CDR1 is SGHRS and CDR2 is YFSETQ in the germline V gene. CDR3 length equals 14 residues. The germline V and J ends were trimmed by 6 bases and 0 bases, with 12 bases remaining between them. The CDR3 protein is CASNSDVMNTEAFF. In DNA form, the CDR3 reads TGCGCCAGCAACTCGGATGTTATGAACACTGAAGCTTTCTTT.

The CDR3 sequence: CARDEGAENTGELFF. CDR3 nucleotide sequence: TGTGCCAGGGACGAGGGGGCCGAGAACACCGGGGAGCTGTTTTTT. V is TRBV19 and J is TRBJ2-2, with 7 bases lining up with TRBD1. Germline V lookup: CDR1 LNHDA, CDR2 SQIVND (reference sequence). The CDR3 totals 15 residues. V was clipped by 9 bases and J by 1 base; unmatched bases: 8.

A single count supports this clone. This chain links TRBV5-1 with TRBJ1-2; the match to TRBD1 covers 8 bases. The CDR3 spans 12 residues. Germline assignment: CDR1 SGHRS and CDR2 YFSETQ. J lost 7 bases, V lost 4 bases, and 3 bases had no gene match. The CDR3 spells CASSPGQAGYTF. CDR3 DNA sequence: TGCGCCAGCAGCCCGGGACAGGCTGGCTACACCTTC. Supplemented by reference TRBV5-1 and TRBJ1-2, the full variable domain reads KAGVTQTPRYLIKTRGQQVTLSCSPISGHRSVSWYQQTPGQGLQFLFEYFSETQRNKGNFPGRFSGRQFSNSRSEMNVSTLELGDSALYLCASSPGQAGYTFGSGTRLTVV.

The chain couples TRBV6-1 to TRBJ2-1; 12 bases are shared with TRBD2. Trimming cost V 6 bases and J 4 bases; bases outside gene matches: 4. This CDR3 comprises 15 residues. Germline V gene lookup returns CDR1 MNHNS and CDR2 SASEGT. CDR3 in amino acids: CASRALAGGYNEQFF. The CDR3 coding sequence is TGTGCCAGCAGGGCACTAGCGGGAGGTTACAATGAGCAGTTCTTC.

The gene calls are TRBV19 and TRBJ1-5, with 8 bases identical to TRBD1. Germline CDR1 reads LNHDA; CDR2 reads SQIVND (reference sequence). The CDR3 covers 15 residues. V was clipped by 6 bases and J by 5 bases; unmatched bases: 9. This CDR3 is CASSTTGDRHQPQHF. The CDR3 nucleotides read TGTGCCAGTAGCACGACAGGGGATCGACATCAGCCCCAGCATTTT. The full variable domain, completed using reference TRBV19 and TRBJ1-5, is DGGITQSPKYLFRKEGQNVTLSCEQNLNHDAMYWYRQDPGQGLRLIYYSQIVNDFQKGDIAEGYSVSREKKESFPLTVTSAQKNPTAFYLCASSTTGDRHQPQHFGDGTRLSIL.

The rearrangement links TRBV29-1 to TRBJ2-1; 15 bases map to TRBD2. CDR1 and CDR2 (germline): SQVTM, ANQGSEA. V lost 6 bases, J lost 0 bases, and 3 bases stayed unmatched. CDR3 length: 16 amino acids. For the CDR3, the DNA is TGCAGCGTCAGGACTAGCGGGAGGGTCTCCTACAATGAGCAGTTCTTC. Its protein is CSVRTSGRVSYNEQFF.

The chain employs TRBV15 and TRBJ2-7, with 11 bases lining up with TRBD1. Germline V gives CDR1 LNHNV, CDR2 YYDKDF (reference sequence). The CDR3 loop spans 12 amino acids. The V gene end was trimmed by 10 bases and the J gene end by 4 bases; junction bases not matched to a gene: 3. CDR3 in DNA: TGTGCCAGCGGACAGGGGGCTTACGAGCAGTACTTC. Translated: CASGQGAYEQYF.

The V call is TRBV28, the J call TRBJ2-1, with 10 nucleotides matching TRBD2. Germline-derived CDR1 and CDR2 are MDHEN and SYDVKM. There are 24 residues in the CDR3. Trimming removed 7 bases from V and 0 bases from J; junction bases left unmatched: 30. The CDR3 reads CASTLVYRWTRLAGAEDSYNEQFF. For the CDR3, the DNA is TGTGCCAGCACATTAGTTTATAGATGGACTAGGCTAGCGGGAGCCGAAGACTCCTACAATGAGCAGTTCTTC.

The chain employs TRBV5-6 and TRBJ2-2; D may be TRBD2 (5 bases). Looked up from germline, CDR1 is SGHDT and CDR2 is YYEEEE. The CDR3 contains 14 residues. V dropped 0 bases and J dropped 5 bases, with 8 bases sitting between them. CDR3 DNA: TGTGCCAGCAGCTTGGAAGAGGGAACCGGGGAGCTGTTTTTT. Translating it yields CASSLEEGTGELFF.

The V and J genes are TRBV5-6 and TRBJ2-2, with 7 bases lining up with TRBD2. J was trimmed by 7 bases and V by 0 bases; bases with no gene match: 6. CDR3 length: 15 amino acids. Germline-derived CDR1 and CDR2 are SGHDT and YYEEEE. The CDR3 loop is CASSLAGRAFGELFF. For the CDR3, the DNA is TGTGCCAGCAGCTTGGCGGGGAGGGCCTTCGGGGAGCTGTTTTTT.

The chain uses TRBV27 and TRBJ1-2; a weak D match, TRBD1 (6 bases). The germline V gene has CDR1 MNHEY and CDR2 SMNVEV (reference sequence). The V end lost 10 bases, the J end lost 3 bases, and 12 bases lay between the germline ends. This CDR3 region has 12 residues. The CDR3 reads CATRGRDYGYTF. The CDR3 coding sequence is TGTGCCACCAGGGGACGAGACTATGGCTACACCTTC.

The V gene is TRBV25-1, the J gene TRBJ1-4; maybe TRBD1 (6 bases). The CDR3 consists of 18 residues. Deletions cut 0 bases from V and 5 bases from J, with 19 bases between. CDR1 is MGHDK, CDR2 SYGVNS, per germline. CDR3 sequence: CASSEYPRGVDWNEKLFF. The CDR3 DNA reads TGTGCCAGCAGTGAATATCCCAGGGGTGTGGACTGGAATGAAAAACTGTTTTTT.